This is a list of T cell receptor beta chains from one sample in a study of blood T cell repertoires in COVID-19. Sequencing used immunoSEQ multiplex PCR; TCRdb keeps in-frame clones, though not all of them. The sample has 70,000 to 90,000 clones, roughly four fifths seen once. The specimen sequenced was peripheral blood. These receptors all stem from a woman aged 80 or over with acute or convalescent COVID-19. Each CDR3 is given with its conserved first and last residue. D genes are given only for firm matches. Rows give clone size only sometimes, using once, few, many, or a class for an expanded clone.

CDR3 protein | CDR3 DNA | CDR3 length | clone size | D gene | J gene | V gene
CASSRGQGGNEQYF | TGCGCCAGCAGCCGTGGACAGGGGGGCAACGAGCAGTACTTC | 14 | NA | TRBD1 | TRBJ2-7 | TRBV5-1
CASSEYRAGGTYNEQFF | TGTGCCAGCAGTGAATATCGGGCAGGGGGGACCTACAATGAGCAGTTCTTC | 17 | NA | NA | TRBJ2-1 | TRBV25-1
CSASTGTSGRSQFF | TGCAGTGCTAGTACCGGGACTAGCGGGAGAAGCCAGTTCTTC | 14 | NA | TRBD2 | TRBJ2-1 | TRBV20-1
CASYRGQGYDTQYF | TGTGCCAGCTACCGGGGACAGGGGTATGATACGCAGTATTTT | 14 | NA | TRBD1 | TRBJ2-3 | TRBV6-1
CASSPLRGDNEQFF | TGTGCCAGCAGCCCGCTGAGAGGAGACAATGAGCAGTTCTTC | 14 | few | NA | TRBJ2-1 | TRBV28
CATSGPGANEQFF | TGTGCCACCAGTGGACCGGGAGCCAATGAGCAGTTCTTC | 13 | few | NA | TRBJ2-1 | TRBV24-1
CASSIGQGGTQYF | TGTGCCAGCAGCATAGGACAGGGGGGGACCCAGTACTTC | 13 | once | TRBD1 | TRBJ2-5 | TRBV5-4
CASSQEARGYTF | TGTGCCAGCAGCCAAGAAGCGCGTGGCTACACCTTC | 12 | NA | NA | TRBJ1-2 | TRBV3-1/TRBV3-2
CAISVRGSGIEQYF | TGTGCCATCAGTGTCAGGGGTAGCGGGATCGAGCAGTACTTC | 14 | NA | TRBD2 | TRBJ2-7 | TRBV10-3
CASTDRASGYTF | TGTGCCAGTACTGACAGGGCAAGTGGCTACACCTTC | 12 | NA | TRBD1 | TRBJ1-2 | TRBV19
CATSEQGSLAETQYF | TGTGCCACCAGTGAGCAGGGAAGTCTCGCAGAGACCCAGTACTTC | 15 | NA | NA | TRBJ2-5 | TRBV24-1
CASSSPGQGLYGYTF | TGTGCCAGCAGTTCCCCCGGACAGGGGCTCTATGGCTACACCTTC | 15 | once | TRBD1 | TRBJ1-2 | TRBV27
CASSDRGIRDYGYTF | TGTGCCAGCAGTGACAGGGGGATCAGGGACTATGGCTACACCTTC | 15 | few | TRBD1 | TRBJ1-2 | TRBV2
CASSHDITLNGEKLFF | TGCGCCAGCAGCCATGACATAACCCTCAACGGTGAAAAACTGTTTTTT | 16 | NA | NA | TRBJ1-4 | TRBV4-1
CASSFGGATNEKLFF | TGTGCCAGCAGTTTTGGGGGGGCGACTAATGAAAAACTGTTTTTT | 15 | NA | NA | TRBJ1-4 | TRBV28
CAASGDREETQYF | TGTGCCGCCTCGGGGGACAGGGAAGAGACCCAGTACTTC | 13 | NA | TRBD1 | TRBJ2-5 | TRBV10-3
CASSIDLGAVEADTQYF | TGTGCCAGTAGTATAGATCTCGGAGCGGTGGAGGCGGATACGCAGTATTTT | 17 | NA | NA | TRBJ2-3 | TRBV19
CSVEGGGTYEQYF | TGCAGCGTTGAAGGGGGAGGGACCTACGAGCAGTACTTC | 13 | NA | TRBD2 | TRBJ2-7 | TRBV29-1
CATSRWGQGGLNTEAFF | TGTGCCACCAGCAGATGGGGACAGGGCGGGTTGAACACTGAAGCTTTCTTT | 17 | NA | TRBD1 | TRBJ1-1 | TRBV15
CASSPGGGNTGELFF | TGCGCCAGCAGCCCTGGCGGGGGTAACACCGGGGAGCTGTTTTTT | 15 | NA | TRBD2 | TRBJ2-2 | TRBV5-1
CASSSWTGDGYTF | TGTGCCAGCAGCTCTTGGACAGGCGATGGCTACACCTTC | 13 | NA | TRBD1 | TRBJ1-2 | TRBV11-2
CASTRKSGEQYF | TGTGCCAGCACCCGCAAATCGGGAGAGCAGTACTTC | 12 | NA | NA | TRBJ2-7 | TRBV27
CASSPGTTTTDTQYF | TGTGCCAGCAGCCCCGGGACTACAACTACAGATACGCAGTATTTT | 15 | NA | TRBD2 | TRBJ2-3 | TRBV9
CASSLSVPGRVTSPLHF | TGTGCCAGCAGTTTATCGGTCCCGGGCAGGGTGACATCGCCCCTCCACTTT | 17 | once | NA | TRBJ1-6 | TRBV27
CASSLSPGGKETQYF | TGCGCCAGCAGCTTGTCCCCGGGGGGTAAAGAGACCCAGTACTTC | 15 | NA | TRBD2 | TRBJ2-5 | TRBV5-1
CSVRQGSTGELFF | TGCAGCGTTAGACAGGGATCCACCGGGGAGCTGTTTTTT | 13 | once | TRBD1 | TRBJ2-2 | TRBV29-1
CASTGGSPSSGNTIYF | TGTGCCAGCACCGGAGGATCCCCCAGCTCTGGAAACACCATATATTTT | 16 | NA | NA | TRBJ1-3 | TRBV9
CASSQAGQGGNSPLHF | TGTGCCAGCAGCCAAGCGGGACAGGGCGGGAATTCACCCCTCCACTTT | 16 | NA | TRBD1 | TRBJ1-6 | TRBV3-1/TRBV3-2
CASVSGEYNEQFF | TGTGCCAGCGTTAGCGGGGAATACAATGAGCAGTTCTTC | 13 | NA | TRBD2 | TRBJ2-1 | TRBV2
CASSRAGIANGYTF | TGTGCCAGCAGTCGCGCAGGGATCGCTAATGGCTACACCTTC | 14 | NA | NA | TRBJ1-2 | TRBV28
CASSLSKTSHNEQFF | TGCGCCAGCAGCTTGTCCAAGACTAGCCACAATGAGCAGTTCTTC | 15 | NA | TRBD2 | TRBJ2-1 | TRBV5-1
CASSEDRGLGNTIYF | TGTGCCAGCAGTGAAGACAGGGGGCTTGGAAACACCATATATTTT | 15 | few | TRBD1 | TRBJ1-3 | TRBV6-1
CASRRQSTEAFF | TGTGCCAGCAGGCGACAGAGCACTGAAGCTTTCTTT | 12 | NA | NA | TRBJ1-1 | TRBV6-5
CASSPPTGIDEQFF | TGTGCCAGCAGTCCCCCTACGGGTATAGATGAGCAGTTCTTC | 14 | NA | NA | TRBJ2-1 | TRBV28
CASSLVAGGDNQPQHF | TGTGCCAGCAGCTTAGTGGCAGGGGGCGACAATCAGCCCCAGCATTTT | 16 | NA | TRBD1 | TRBJ1-5 | TRBV7-2
CASSPGQGPGNTIYF | TGTGCCAGCAGCCCCGGACAGGGACCCGGAAACACCATATATTTT | 15 | NA | TRBD1 | TRBJ1-3 | TRBV9
CASSQETGATEAFF | TGTGCCAGCAGCCAAGAGACAGGGGCCACTGAAGCTTTCTTT | 14 | NA | TRBD1 | TRBJ1-1 | TRBV3-1/TRBV3-2
CASSLRQRSGNTIYF | TGTGCCAGCAGCCTTAGACAGCGCTCTGGAAACACCATATATTTT | 15 | NA | NA | TRBJ1-3 | TRBV5-6
CASSEKRLAGGETQYF | TGTGCCAGCAGTGAAAAGCGACTAGCGGGAGGGGAGACCCAGTACTTC | 16 | NA | TRBD2 | TRBJ2-5 | TRBV2
CASSLRRVNTEAFF | TGTGCCAGCAGTTTACGGAGGGTGAACACTGAAGCTTTCTTT | 14 | NA | NA | TRBJ1-1 | TRBV27
CASSFSGGNGNEQFF | TGTGCCAGCAGTTTTTCGGGGGGCAATGGCAATGAGCAGTTCTTC | 15 | NA | NA | TRBJ2-1 | TRBV27
CASSLTGDPDTQYF | TGTGCCAGCAGCTTGACGGGGGACCCAGATACGCAGTATTTT | 14 | NA | NA | TRBJ2-3 | TRBV5-5
CASSPGVLGKNIQYF | TGTGCCAGCAGTCCAGGGGTCTTGGGGAAAAACATTCAGTACTTC | 15 | NA | NA | TRBJ2-4 | TRBV27
CASNVGSYGYTF | TGTGCCAGCAACGTAGGGAGCTATGGCTACACCTTC | 12 | NA | NA | TRBJ1-2 | TRBV28
CASSEGRRERELFF | TGTGCCAGCAGTGAAGGGCGGAGGGAGAGGGAGCTGTTTTTT | 14 | NA | NA | TRBJ2-2 | TRBV25-1
CASSLLGTGVDEQYF | TGCGCCAGCAGCTTGTTGGGGACAGGGGTAGACGAGCAGTACTTC | 15 | NA | TRBD1 | TRBJ2-7 | TRBV5-1
CASWAGTNNSPLHF | TGTGCCAGCTGGGCAGGCACGAATAATTCACCCCTCCACTTT | 14 | few | NA | TRBJ1-6 | TRBV25-1
CASRPVLGGNEKLFF | TGCGCCAGCAGGCCCGTTTTGGGGGGAAATGAAAAACTGTTTTTT | 15 | NA | NA | TRBJ1-4 | TRBV5-1
CASSMDRGNYGYTF | TGTGCCAGCAGCATGGACAGGGGGAACTATGGCTACACCTTC | 14 | NA | TRBD1 | TRBJ1-2 | TRBV13